Listed here is a single T cell receptor (beta chain). Its antigen is unidentified. The sample originates from a study of spatial heterogeneity in lung cancer. On the study more broadly: Around two years after resection was the median timing of the follow-up PBMC samples, which were sequenced when available. Findings and caveats of the study: TCRs found ubiquitously expanded in tumor appeared in blood more at resection than at follow-up.

Time point denoted: blood at routine non-recurrence follow-up after resection. A unique molecular identifier was carried by every single TCR cDNA molecule. TCRdb reanalysed the 5' RACE reads using MiXCR and keeps one entry per CDR3 protein. Among roughly 72,000 distinct CDR3 sequences, roughly 8.9% were seen once, and the ten largest hold approximately 2%. This clonotype was sampled from a female donor with early-stage non-small cell lung cancer. Here the sequenced sample was PBMCs, taken at follow-up.

The CDR3 coding sequence is TGTGCCAGCTCAGCCGGGACAGGTAACGAGCAGTACTTC. Protein product: CASSAGTGNEQYF. This chain joins TRBV18 and TRBJ2-7, with 8 bases aligning to TRBD1. Germline CDR1 reads KGHSH; CDR2 reads LQKENI. This CDR3 is 13 amino acids long. V gave up 5 bases and J gave up 5 bases; unmatched junction bases: 5.